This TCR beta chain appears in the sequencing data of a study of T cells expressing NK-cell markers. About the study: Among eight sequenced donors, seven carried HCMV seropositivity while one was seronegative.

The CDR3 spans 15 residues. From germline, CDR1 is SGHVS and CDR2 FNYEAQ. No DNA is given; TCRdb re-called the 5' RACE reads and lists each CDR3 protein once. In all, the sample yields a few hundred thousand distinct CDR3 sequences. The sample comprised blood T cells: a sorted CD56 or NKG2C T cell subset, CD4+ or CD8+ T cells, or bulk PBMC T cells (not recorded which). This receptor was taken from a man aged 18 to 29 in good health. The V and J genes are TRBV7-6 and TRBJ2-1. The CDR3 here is CASSLVSAGRNEQFF.